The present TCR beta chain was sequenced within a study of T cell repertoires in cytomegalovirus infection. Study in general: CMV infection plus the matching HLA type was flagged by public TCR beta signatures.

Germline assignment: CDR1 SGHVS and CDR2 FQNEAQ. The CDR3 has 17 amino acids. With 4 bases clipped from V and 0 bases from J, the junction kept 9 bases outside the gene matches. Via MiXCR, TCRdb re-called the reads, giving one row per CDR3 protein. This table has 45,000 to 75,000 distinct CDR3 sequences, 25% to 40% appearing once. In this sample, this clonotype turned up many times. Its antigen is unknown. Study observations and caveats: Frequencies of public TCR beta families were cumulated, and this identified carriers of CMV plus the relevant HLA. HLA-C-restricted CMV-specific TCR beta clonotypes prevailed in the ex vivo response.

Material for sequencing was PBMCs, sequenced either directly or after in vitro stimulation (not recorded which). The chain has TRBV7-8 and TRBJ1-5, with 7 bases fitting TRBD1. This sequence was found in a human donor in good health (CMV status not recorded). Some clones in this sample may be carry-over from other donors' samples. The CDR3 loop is CASSSKRDRNSNQPQHF. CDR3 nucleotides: TGTGCCAGCAGCTCCAAGCGGGACAGAAATAGCAATCAGCCCCAGCATTTT.